One TCR beta chain is described in this entry. This sample was taken from a study of blood T cell repertoires in COVID-19. Study as a whole: In each case, the material was cDNA or gDNA derived from T cells, B-cell-depleted T cells, or PBMCs.

The protocol was immunoSEQ multiplex PCR, while the TCRdb copy is restricted to in-frame clones and leaves out a portion. The data contain under 35,000 clones, approximately 87% of them seen just once; the ten biggest clones take up 44%. The origin of this receptor is a human donor in a cohort sampled during active COVID-19. Sequenced sample: peripheral blood.

CDR3 residues: CASSQIVAGGQYNEQFF. The CDR3, as DNA: TGTGCCAGCAGCCAAATCGTCGCAGGGGGGCAATACAATGAGCAGTTCTTC. The genes are TRBV4-2 and TRBJ2-1; D might be TRBD1 (7 bases). The CDR3 is 17 residues long. V lost 2 bases and J 4 bases, leaving 18 bases between the germline ends. Germline CDR1 and CDR2: LGHNA and YNFKEQ.